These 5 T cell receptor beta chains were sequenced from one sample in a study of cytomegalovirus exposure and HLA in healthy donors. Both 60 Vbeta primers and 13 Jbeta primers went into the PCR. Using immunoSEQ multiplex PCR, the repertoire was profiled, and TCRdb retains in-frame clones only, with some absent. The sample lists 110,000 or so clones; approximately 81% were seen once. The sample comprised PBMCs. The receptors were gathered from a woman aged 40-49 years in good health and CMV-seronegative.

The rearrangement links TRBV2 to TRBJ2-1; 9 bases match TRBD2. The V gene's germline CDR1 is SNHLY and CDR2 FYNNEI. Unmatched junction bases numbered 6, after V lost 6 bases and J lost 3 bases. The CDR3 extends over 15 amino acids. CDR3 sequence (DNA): TGTGCCAGCAGCGCATTAGCGGGAGTCTACAATGAGCAGTTCTTC. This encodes CASSALAGVYNEQFF. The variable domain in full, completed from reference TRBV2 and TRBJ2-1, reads EPEVTQTPSHQVTQMGQEVILRCVPISNHLYFYWYRQILGQKVEFLVSFYNNEISEKSEIFDDQFSVERPDGSNFTLKIRSTKLEDSAMYFCASSALAGVYNEQFFGPGTRLTVL.

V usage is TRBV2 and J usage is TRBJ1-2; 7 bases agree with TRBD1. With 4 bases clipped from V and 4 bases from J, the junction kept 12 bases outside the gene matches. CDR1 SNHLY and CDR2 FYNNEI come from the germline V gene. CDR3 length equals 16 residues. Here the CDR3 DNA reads TGTGCCAGCAGTGCCTTAGACAGGGAGCATCTCTATGGCTACACCTTC. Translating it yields CASSALDREHLYGYTF.

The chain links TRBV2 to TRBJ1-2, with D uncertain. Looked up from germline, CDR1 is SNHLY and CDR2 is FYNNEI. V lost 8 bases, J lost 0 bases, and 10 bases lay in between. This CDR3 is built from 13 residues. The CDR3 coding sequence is TGTGCCAGCGCCTTCGGTACTAACTATGGCTACACCTTC. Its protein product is CASAFGTNYGYTF.

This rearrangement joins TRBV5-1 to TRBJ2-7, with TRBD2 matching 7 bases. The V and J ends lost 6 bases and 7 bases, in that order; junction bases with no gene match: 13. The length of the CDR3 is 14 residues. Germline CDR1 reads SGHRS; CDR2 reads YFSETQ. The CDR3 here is CASTMGGPRGEQYF. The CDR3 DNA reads TGCGCCAGCACTATGGGAGGGCCACGGGGGGAGCAGTACTTC.

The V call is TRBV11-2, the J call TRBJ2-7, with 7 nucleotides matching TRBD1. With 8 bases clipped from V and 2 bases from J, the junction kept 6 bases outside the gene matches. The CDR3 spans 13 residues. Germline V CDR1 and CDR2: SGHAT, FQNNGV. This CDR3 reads CASRRTGAYEQYF. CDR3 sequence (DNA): TGTGCCAGCCGGCGGACAGGCGCCTACGAGCAGTACTTC.